Below, one TCR beta chain is given with its context. What it binds is unknown. The CDR3 consists of 16 residues. Germline V gene data show CDR1 as LNHNV and CDR2 as YYDKDF (reference sequence). Trimming left V 0 bases short and J 4 bases short, with 12 bases between. This entry is derived from a study of T cell responses to AZD1222 COVID-19 vaccine. Study at large: Doses given second, at about 4 or about 12 weeks, were pooled. Study results and limitations: Clonal diversity was possibly underestimated, and white British individuals and females predominated among donors. Increased Spike-specific TCR breadth and depth were observed after two AZD1222 doses. Reportedly, nearly half of unique spike TCRs recognized epitopes outside B.1.351/B.1.1.7 mutations.

The table came from immunoSEQ multiplex PCR; TCRdb's copy has only in-frame clones and leaves some out. The sample includes 110,000 to 150,000 clones, more than 70% of them seen just once. This chain links TRBV15 with TRBJ1-4; no definite D call. The TCR was taken from an adult in good health. Sequencing was performed on peripheral blood, taken on day 0 of AZD1222 vaccination. CDR3 DNA sequence: TGTGCCACCAGCAGAGATTGGCCAGCAAATAATGAAAAACTGTTTTTT. Protein sequence: CATSRDWPANNEKLFF.